The entry that follows covers one T cell receptor (beta chain) sequence. This CDR3 spans 14 amino acids. In germline, CDR1 is KGHDR, CDR2 SFDVKD. Deletions cut 3 bases from V and 5 bases from J, with 9 bases between. Authors' data handling: Amplification of reference gene primers provided the estimated nucleated cell counts. Assay: immunoSEQ multiplex PCR; the TCRdb copy retains only in-frame clones and omits some. Clone size and V and J calls were adopted from that table, with D and trimming inferred from the DNA. The sample lists about 50,000 clones; approximately 80% were seen once. The sample originates from a study of blood T cell repertoires in COVID-19. The wider study: Sites across the United States, Italy and Spain contributed samples from acute and convalescent COVID-19. T cells, B-cell-depleted T cells, or PBMCs supplied cDNA or gDNA.

The chain links TRBV24-1 to TRBJ2-2; TRBD1 is a possible D gene (6 bases). The sequence came from a man in his sixties with acute or convalescent COVID-19. Sequenced: peripheral blood. This chain's CDR3 is CATSDEQGTGELFF. Written as DNA, the CDR3 is TGTGCCACCAGTGATGAACAGGGAACCGGGGAGCTGTTTTTT.